This TCR beta chain was identified during a study of quantifying T cell responses using KT2 cells. Turning to the study itself: RNA was reverse transcribed with TCR alpha and beta constant-region primers. The T4 ligation step was estimated to exceed 8.5% efficiency under optimum conditions.

An oligo carrying a UMI was ligated to the cDNA 3' end. First-round PCR used 3 to 4 cycles and beta primers RC1.1 and RC1.2 covering TRBC1 and TRBC2. MiXCR, applied by TCRdb to the UMI-ligation and nested PCR reads, yields one record per CDR3 protein. The sample carries tens of thousands of distinct CDR3 sequences, roughly 11% recorded once. The junction had 4 bases not matched to a gene; V was cut back by 6 bases and J by 1 base. CDR1 MNHEY and CDR2 SVGAGI come from the germline V gene. This CDR3 spans 14 amino acids. The clonotype originates from a human donor. Sequences were obtained from PBMCs spiked with cells of the T cell clone KT2. The chain uses TRBV6-5 and TRBJ2-7; 9 nucleotides match TRBD1. Here the CDR3 DNA reads TGTGCCAGCAGCCGCGGACAGGGGTCCTACGAGCAGTACTTC. Encoded protein: CASSRGQGSYEQYF.